This is a list of T cell receptor beta chains from one sample in a study of vaccination and CD4 T cells after COVID-19. MiXCR was run by TCRdb on the PCR reads, yielding one entry per CDR3 protein. The repertoire consists of 4,700 or so distinct CDR3 sequences, with roughly a fifth occurring once and the leading ten covering about 15%. These receptors have no identified antigens. The sequenced sample consisted of CD4+ T cells from blood, cultured in vitro. The receptors derive from a human donor who had recovered from COVID-19. CDR3s include the opening cysteine and the closing phenylalanine or tryptophan. The order of the fields is J gene, V gene, CDR3 protein.

>TRBJ2-7|TRBV7-3
CASSSGVKQYF
>TRBJ2-7|TRBV3-1
CASSGGGGSYEQYF
>TRBJ2-2|TRBV6-5
CASSSPGGWGGELFF
>TRBJ2-7|TRBV6-5
CASSYDSGGAYEQYF
>TRBJ2-1|TRBV15
CATSTRGWQASTYNEQFF
>TRBJ2-3|TRBV23-1
CASSRTPGGRTDTQYF
>TRBJ2-7|TRBV6-5
CASSYGYRAYEQYF
>TRBJ1-2|TRBV14
CASSQRVGDGYTF
>TRBJ2-6|TRBV7-3
CASSHSPFRGSGANVLTF
>TRBJ1-6|TRBV30
CAWSVGRFDSPLHF
>TRBJ2-1|TRBV12-3/TRBV12-4
CASSTGNPYNEQSF
>TRBJ2-7|TRBV25-1
CASSEVVEQYF
>TRBJ1-3|TRBV7-2
CASSLTGRLRRSGNTIYF
>TRBJ2-5|TRBV27
CASRFQETQYF
>TRBJ2-3|TRBV6-1
CASSEGVAGRVLASTDTQYF
>TRBJ2-7|TRBV12-3/TRBV12-4
CASSLVLDRDDEQYF
>TRBJ1-5|TRBV6-1
CASSPKGQGGQPQHF
>TRBJ1-1|TRBV20-1
CSASGPGRGTEAFF
>TRBJ2-7|TRBV5-5
CASRAVPTYEQYF
>TRBJ2-3|TRBV25-1
CASNLGGPTDTQYF
>TRBJ2-7|TRBV6-1
CASSVGQGAYYEQYF
>TRBJ2-3|TRBV19
CASSSLLGTDTQYF
>TRBJ1-5|TRBV7-2
CASSSRTGGNQPQHF
>TRBJ2-7|TRBV12-3/TRBV12-4
CASRPGLAGAEQYF
>TRBJ1-5|TRBV20-1
CSARAGPSNQPQHF
>TRBJ2-7|TRBV6-1
CASSGTEDYEQYF
>TRBJ1-1|TRBV11-3
CASSLNPTEAFF
>TRBJ1-1|TRBV7-2
CASSSTRRQGFEAFF
>TRBJ2-1|TRBV6-2/TRBV6-3
CASRGERGGLNEQFF
>TRBJ1-1|TRBV6-1
CASSSRQSDTEAFF
>TRBJ1-4|TRBV10-3
CAISDRDNEKLFF
>TRBJ2-7|TRBV29-1
CSVVWDRDPGPSYEQYF
>TRBJ1-3|TRBV5-1
CASSSSSSGNTIYF
>TRBJ1-2|TRBV12-5
CASAPDSLYGYTF
>TRBJ2-2|TRBV7-8
CASSRGTSGGAYGGELFF
>TRBJ2-1|TRBV30
CASERRPNEQFF
>TRBJ2-1|TRBV30
CAWAPGHNEQFF
>TRBJ1-2|TRBV10-3
CAISGRTVTSQAYGYTF
>TRBJ1-2|TRBV5-4
CASSLGQGRVYGYTF
>TRBJ1-5|TRBV2
CASRAGVSNQPQHF